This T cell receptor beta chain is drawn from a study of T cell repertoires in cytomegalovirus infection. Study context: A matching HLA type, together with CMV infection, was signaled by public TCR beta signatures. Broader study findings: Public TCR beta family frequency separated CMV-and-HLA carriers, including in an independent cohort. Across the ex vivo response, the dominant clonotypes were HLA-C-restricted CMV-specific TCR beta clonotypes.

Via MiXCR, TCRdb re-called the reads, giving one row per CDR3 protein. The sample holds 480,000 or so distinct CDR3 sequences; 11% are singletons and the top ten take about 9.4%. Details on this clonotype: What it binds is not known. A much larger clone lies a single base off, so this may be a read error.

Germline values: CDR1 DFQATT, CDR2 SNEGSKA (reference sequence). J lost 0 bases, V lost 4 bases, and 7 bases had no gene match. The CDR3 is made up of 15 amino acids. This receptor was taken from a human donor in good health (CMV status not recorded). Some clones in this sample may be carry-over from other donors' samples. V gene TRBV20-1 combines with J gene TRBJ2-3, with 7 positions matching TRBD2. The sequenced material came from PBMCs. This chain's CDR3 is CSAIGGTVSTDTQYF. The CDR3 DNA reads TGCAGTGCTATCGGGGGGACGGTCAGCACAGATACGCAGTATTTT.